Sequencing of this TCR beta chain was carried out in a study of long-term antiretroviral therapy in people with HIV. As concerns this clone: The antigen remains unidentified.

Running of the v3.0 immunoSEQ assay took place at survey level. Sequencing was performed with immunoSEQ multiplex PCR; in TCRdb, only in-frame clones are kept and a portion is missing. The sample records 25,000 to 30,000 clones, 60% to 80% being singletons. Study-level results: HIV repertoires showed narrower CDR3 length ranges than controls.

The sequence derives from a man aged 25 to 45 with HIV. Sequencing used unsorted PBMCs, obtained 2.1 years after starting antiretroviral therapy.

The CDR3 region is CASSLDRATEAFF. The CDR3 DNA is TGTGCCAGCAGCTTAGACAGGGCAACAGAAGCTTTCTTT. The chain recombines TRBV7-9 with TRBJ1-1, with a possible D match to TRBD1 (6 bases). The CDR3 totals 13 residues. Germline V gene data show CDR1 as SEHNR and CDR2 as FQNEAQ (reference sequence). V was pared by 1 base and J by 8 bases, with 11 bases between. The full variable domain, in which reference TRBV7-9 and TRBJ1-1 provide the parts outside the CDR3, is DTGVSQNPRHKITKRGQNVTFRCDPISEHNRLYWYRQTLGQGPEFLTYFQNEAQLEKSRLLSDRFSAERPKGSFSTLEIQRTEQGDSAMYLCASSLDRATEAFFGQGTRLTVV.